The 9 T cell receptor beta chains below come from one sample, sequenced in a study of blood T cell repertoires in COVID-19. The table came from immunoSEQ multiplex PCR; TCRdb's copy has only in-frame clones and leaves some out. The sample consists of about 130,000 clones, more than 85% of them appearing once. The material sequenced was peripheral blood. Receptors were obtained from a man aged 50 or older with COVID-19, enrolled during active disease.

The chain's CDR3 is CASSQVHDSNEKLFF. In nucleotides, the CDR3 is TGCGCCAGCAGCCAAGTTCATGACAGTAATGAAAAACTGTTTTTT. This rearrangement joins TRBV4-1 to TRBJ1-4, with a possible D match to TRBD1 (5 bases). V shed 1 base and J shed 4 bases, with 10 bases lying between them. The germline V gene has CDR1 MGHRA and CDR2 YSYEKL. CDR3 length equals 15 residues.

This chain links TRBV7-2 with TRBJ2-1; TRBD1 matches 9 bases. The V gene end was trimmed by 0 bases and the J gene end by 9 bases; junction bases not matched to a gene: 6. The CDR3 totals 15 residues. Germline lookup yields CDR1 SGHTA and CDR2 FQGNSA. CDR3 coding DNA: TGTGCCAGCAGCTTAGCGGGACAGGGAGGATTTGAGCAGTTCTTC. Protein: CASSLAGQGGFEQFF.

CDR3 loop: CASSPPQGTDTQYF. Written as DNA, the CDR3 is TGTGCCAGCTCACCCCCTCAGGGCACAGATACGCAGTATTTT. The chain joins TRBV18 to TRBJ2-3; the D is unclear. Trimming removed 3 bases from V and 1 base from J, with 8 bases in between. The CDR3 spans 14 residues. CDR1 is KGHSH and CDR2 is LQKENI in the germline V gene.

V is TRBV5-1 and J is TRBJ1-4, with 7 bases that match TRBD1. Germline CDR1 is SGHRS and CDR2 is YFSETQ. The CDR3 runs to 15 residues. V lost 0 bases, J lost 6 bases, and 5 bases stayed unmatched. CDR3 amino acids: CASSLADRVDEKLFF. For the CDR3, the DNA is TGCGCCAGCAGCTTGGCCGACAGGGTGGATGAAAAACTGTTTTTT.

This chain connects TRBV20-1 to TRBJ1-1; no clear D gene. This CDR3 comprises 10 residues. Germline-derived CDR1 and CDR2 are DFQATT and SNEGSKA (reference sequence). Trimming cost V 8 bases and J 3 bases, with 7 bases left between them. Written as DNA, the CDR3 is TGCAGTCATCGGGACACTGAAGCTTTCTTT. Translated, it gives CSHRDTEAFF.

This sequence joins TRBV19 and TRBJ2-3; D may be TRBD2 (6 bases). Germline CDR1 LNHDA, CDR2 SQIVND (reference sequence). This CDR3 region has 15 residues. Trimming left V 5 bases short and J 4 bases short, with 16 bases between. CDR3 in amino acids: CASSPPSSGADTQYF. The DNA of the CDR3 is TGTGCCAGTAGTCCCCCATCCTCGGGAGCAGATACGCAGTATTTT.

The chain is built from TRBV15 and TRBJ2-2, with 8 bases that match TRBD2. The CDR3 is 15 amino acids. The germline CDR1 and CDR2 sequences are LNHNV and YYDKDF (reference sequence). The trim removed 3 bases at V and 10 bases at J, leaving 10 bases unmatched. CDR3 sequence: CATSRTAGGPVELFF. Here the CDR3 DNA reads TGTGCCACCAGCAGGACGGCGGGAGGCCCGGTGGAGCTGTTTTTT.

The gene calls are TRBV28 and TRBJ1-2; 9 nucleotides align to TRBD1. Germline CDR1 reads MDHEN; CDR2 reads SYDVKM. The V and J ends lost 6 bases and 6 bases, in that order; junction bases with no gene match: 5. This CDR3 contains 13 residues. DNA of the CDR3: TGTGCCAGCAGATACGGGACAGGGAATGGCTACACCTTC. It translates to CASRYGTGNGYTF.

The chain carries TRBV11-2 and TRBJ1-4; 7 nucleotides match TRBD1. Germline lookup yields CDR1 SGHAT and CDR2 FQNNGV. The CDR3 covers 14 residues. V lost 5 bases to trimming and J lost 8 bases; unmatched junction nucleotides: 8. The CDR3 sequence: CASSRNRGREKLFF. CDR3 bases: TGTGCCAGCAGCCGTAACAGGGGCCGGGAAAAACTGTTTTTT.